These 9 T cell receptor beta chains were all obtained from the same sample, sequenced in a study of T cell clones after liver transplantation. Assay: immunoSEQ multiplex PCR; the TCRdb copy retains only in-frame clones and omits some. The table includes roughly 62,000 clones, approximately 70% detected once. Sequenced here: CD4+ T cells from blood, sampled at the approximately 16-month timepoint. These receptors originate from a human patient who received a liver transplant. Some T cells may be provided by the graft donor.

The chain is built from TRBV30 and TRBJ2-1; TRBD2 agrees at 8 bases. The CDR3 extends over 15 amino acids. V was clipped by 5 bases and J by 6 bases; unmatched bases: 12. The germline CDR1 and CDR2 sequences are GTSNPN and SVGIG (reference sequence). CDR3 region: CAWGRRTSSANEQFF. The CDR3 DNA reads TGTGCCTGGGGAAGGAGGACTAGCTCGGCCAATGAGCAGTTCTTC.

V is TRBV19 and J is TRBJ2-1; D might be TRBD2 (6 bases). The CDR3 is 16 residues long. Germline V gives CDR1 LNHDA, CDR2 SQIVND (reference sequence). CDR3 bases: TGTGGGGTGCCCGGCGGGGATGGTTTTGTAGGCAATGAGCAGTTCTTC. Amino acid sequence: CGVPGGDGFVGNEQFF.

V is TRBV7-8 and J is TRBJ2-2; D might be TRBD2 (6 bases). There are 14 residues in the CDR3. Per the germline V gene, CDR1 is SGHVS and CDR2 is FQNEAQ. Trimming took off 0 bases at V and 4 bases at J, with 6 bases between the two ends. CDR3 sequence reads: CASSLASGTGELFF. The CDR3 region has the DNA TGTGCCAGCAGCTTAGCTAGCGGCACCGGGGAGCTGTTTTTT.

The table lists this clone with a count of one. The chain is built from TRBV4-2 and TRBJ1-2, with no clear D. From germline, CDR1 is LGHNA and CDR2 YNFKEQ. The CDR3 totals 12 residues. V was cut by 0 bases and J by 4 bases, with 3 bases left in between. Here the CDR3 DNA reads TGTGCCAGCAGCCAAGAACGCTATGGCTACACCTTC. Amino acids: CASSQERYGYTF.

The chain carries TRBV4-2 and TRBJ2-5, with 14 bases matching TRBD2. Germline CDR1 LGHNA, CDR2 YNFKEQ. The J segment lost 7 bases and the V segment lost 6 bases, leaving 4 bases of the junction unmatched. CDR3 length equals 14 residues. The CDR3 is CASSSTSGGGTQYF. The CDR3 DNA is TGTGCCAGCAGTTCGACTAGCGGGGGGGGGACCCAGTACTTC.

The V and J genes are TRBV5-4 and TRBJ2-3; D ambiguous. This CDR3 is built from 17 residues. Germline-derived CDR1 and CDR2 are SGHNT and YYREEE (reference sequence). Trimming shortened V by 7 bases and J by 6 bases, and 27 bases separated the two germline ends. The CDR3 sequence: CASGSRLSSGVYDTQYF. The CDR3 region has the DNA TGTGCCAGCGGTAGCAGGCTGTCGTCGGGCGTTTATGATACGCAGTATTTT.

This clone has just a few counts. CDR3 sequence (DNA): TGCGCCAGCAGCCCGCAGACAGGTCTAATTGAATCCCTCCACTTT. It specifies CASSPQTGLIESLHF. The genes are TRBV5-1 and TRBJ1-6; possibly TRBD1 for D (6 bases). Trimming removed 4 bases at V and 14 bases at J, with 22 bases between. Per germline, CDR1 SGHRS and CDR2 YFSETQ. The CDR3 runs 15 residues.

This chain joins TRBV12-5 and TRBJ1-2, with D possibly TRBD1 on 5 matching bases. Trimming removed 3 bases at V and 12 bases at J, with 11 bases between. Germline V gene data show CDR1 as LGHNT and CDR2 as FRNRAP. CDR3 size: 11 residues. CDR3 DNA sequence: TGTGCTAGTGGTTTTTCGGGGGTGGACACCTTC. It encodes CASGFSGVDTF.

The chain combines TRBV2 with TRBJ2-1; D might be TRBD1 or TRBD2, each matching 5 bases. V was trimmed by 0 bases and J by 7 bases, leaving 10 bases between them. The CDR3 consists of 14 residues. The germline CDR1 and CDR2 sequences are SNHLY and FYNNEI. In nucleotides, the CDR3 is TGTGCCAGCAGTGAAGCACGGGGCAAGAATGAGCAGTTCTTC. It codes for CASSEARGKNEQFF.